The clone carrying this T cell receptor (beta chain) came up many times. This entry is derived from a study of regulatory T cells in long-lasting Graves disease. Described time point: newly diagnosed GD, antithyroid drugs for less than 3 months. Following extraction of RNA from PBMCs, that RNA was used to make the TCR library. Clinicians diagnosed Graves' disease using American Thyroid Association guidelines. Through Arm-PCR of CDR3 regions and iRepertoire HTBI primers, TCR beta libraries were built. MiXCR, applied by TCRdb to the multiplex PCR reads, yields one record per CDR3 protein. The sample records about 430,000 distinct CDR3 sequences, approximately 16% being singletons. CDR3 length equals 15 residues. CDR1 and CDR2 (germline): KGHSH, LQKENI. V lost 8 bases and J 1 base, leaving 16 bases between the germline ends. The same data also contributed to another study, on T cells in Graves' hyperthyroidism and ophthalmopathy. This second study says: The model foresaw ophthalmopathy a median 6.5 months prior to onset.

This material consisted of peripheral blood mononuclear cells (PBMCs), taken at new diagnosis, from a patient treated with antithyroid drugs. The chain couples TRBV18 to TRBJ2-3; D is possibly TRBD2 (6 bases). The TCR comes from a woman aged 40 to 50 with Graves disease. The DNA for the CDR3 is TGTGCCAGCCAAACCCCCTTAGCGGGCACAGATACGCAGTATTTT. Encoded protein: CASQTPLAGTDTQYF.